This T cell receptor (beta chain) comes out of a study of cytomegalovirus exposure and HLA in healthy donors. Study results and caveats: Among the most significant clusters, several appeared linked to common viral pathogens in a later analysis. 150 to 200 TCR beta chains were listed as cytomegalovirus-associated. It was reportedly the case that the classifier diagnosed cytomegalovirus status with high specificity and sensitivity.

As concerns this clone: What it binds is unknown.

In germline, CDR1 is LGHNA, CDR2 YNFKEQ. Trimming shortened V by 5 bases and J by 2 bases, and 13 bases separated the two germline ends. CDR3 length: 15 amino acids. Primers: 60 Vbeta forward and 13 Jbeta reverse. This table comes from immunoSEQ multiplex PCR, and its TCRdb copy is limited to in-frame clones, with some not included. The data contain fewer than 200,000 clones, 70% to 85% of them singletons. This sequence joins TRBV4-2 and TRBJ2-1; D is perhaps TRBD2 (5 bases). The sequence derives from a man aged 35-49 years in good health and CMV-seronegative. The source material was PBMCs. The CDR3 sequence is CASSLTSWAYNEQFF. DNA of the CDR3: TGTGCCAGCAGCTTAACTAGTTGGGCCTACAATGAGCAGTTCTTC.